Below, 27 T cell receptor beta chains from the same sample are listed, as sequenced in a study of blood T cells in healthy people across ages. Then a second PCR, running about 7 to 11 cycles, was carried out with a sample-barcoded 5' primer and a J-beta primer mix. TCRdb re-called the 5' RACE reads through MiXCR, storing one row per CDR3 protein. Of about 640,000 distinct CDR3 sequences in the sample, roughly 30% were seen once. Input material: blood. The receptors were sampled from a woman older than 75 in good health.

The chain couples TRBV27 to TRBJ1-1; no clear D gene. CDR3 length equals 14 residues. V lost 3 bases and J 3 bases, leaving 11 bases between the germline ends. Germline V gene sequence: CDR1 MNHEY, CDR2 SMNVEV (reference sequence). CDR3 sequence reads: CASSFHGQHTEAFF. DNA for the CDR3: TGTGCCAGCAGTTTTCATGGGCAGCACACTGAAGCTTTCTTT.

In regard to this clonotype: A read error may explain this, as a much larger clone is one base away. V and J are TRBV29-1 and TRBJ2-7, with 7 bases that match TRBD1. The CDR3 is made up of 13 amino acids. V was pared by 6 bases and J by 7 bases, with 12 bases of the junction left unmatched. Germline V gene sequence: CDR1 SQVTM, CDR2 ANQGSEA. Here the CDR3 reads CSVTGMFGNEQYF. CDR3 nucleotides: TGCAGCGTGACAGGGATGTTTGGCAATGAGCAGTACTTC.

The chain couples TRBV12-3 or TRBV12-4 to TRBJ1-4; 7 nucleotides align to TRBD1. The CDR3 consists of 14 residues. Trimming cost V 4 bases and J 9 bases; bases outside gene matches: 8. In nucleotides, the CDR3 is TGTGCCAGCAGTTACAGGGGCGGAATGAAAAAACTGTTTTTT. This codes for CASSYRGGMKKLFF.

This clonotype has at least ten counts. CDR3 in DNA: TGTGCCAGCAGGGAGACAGTCGTTAATTCACCCCTCCACTTT. Translated: CASRETVVNSPLHF. The chain couples TRBV25-1 to TRBJ1-6; perhaps TRBD1 as D (5 bases). The CDR3 sequence is 14 residues long. CDR1 is MGHDK and CDR2 is SYGVNS in the germline V gene. V gave up 6 bases and J gave up 6 bases, with 12 bases separating them.

This clonotype was counted ten times or more. This chain uses TRBV29-1 with TRBJ2-3; TRBD2 matches 15 bases. V trimming: 0 bases; J trimming: 8 bases; junction bases outside the gene matches: 9. CDR3 length equals 17 residues. The V gene's germline CDR1 is SQVTM and CDR2 ANQGSEA. The CDR3 nucleotides read TGCAGCGTTGAAGATCCGGGACTAGCGGGGGGAGTTGCTACGCAGTATTTT. Translating gives CSVEDPGLAGGVATQYF.

This clonotype was observed a handful of times. This may be a read error, as it is one base from a much larger clone. For the CDR3, the DNA is TGCGCCAGCAGCTTGCAAGGGAATAATTCACCCCCCCACTTT. This translates into CASSLQGNNSPPHF. The chain employs TRBV5-1 and TRBJ1-6; D gene ambiguous. This CDR3 has 14 residues. From germline, CDR1 is SGHRS and CDR2 YFSETQ.

The table lists this clonotype with many counts. This chain uses TRBV4-2 with TRBJ2-3, with D unclear. CDR1 LGHNA and CDR2 YNFKEQ come from the germline V gene. This CDR3 contains 16 residues. V lost 1 base, J lost 1 base, and 12 bases lay in between. The CDR3 region is CASSQVTSSGTDTQYF. CDR3 DNA: TGTGCCAGCAGCCAAGTGACTTCGTCGGGCACAGATACGCAGTATTTT.

This clonotype was seen at least ten times. The V call is TRBV4-3, the J call TRBJ2-6; D is ambiguous. Per germline, CDR1 LGHNA and CDR2 YSLEER. With 0 bases removed from V and 0 bases from J, the gap between germline ends came to 3 bases. The CDR3 loop spans 15 amino acids. The CDR3 loop reads CASSQEGSGANVLTF. Here the CDR3 DNA reads TGCGCCAGCAGCCAAGAGGGCTCTGGGGCCAACGTCCTGACTTTC.

This clonotype was counted a few times. Possible read error: a much larger clone is one base away. V and J are TRBV6-2 or TRBV6-3 and TRBJ1-2; 7 bases are a match to TRBD1. J lost 8 bases, V lost 5 bases, and 5 bases had no gene match. This CDR3 is 12 amino acids long. The V gene's germline CDR1 is MNHEY and CDR2 SVGEGT. The CDR3 sequence is CASSEGQLGYTF. CDR3 sequence (DNA): TGTGCCAGCAGTGAGGGACAGCTCGGCTACACCTTC.

This clonotype was counted between two and nine times. This may arise from a read error, as a much more abundant clone is one base away. The V and J genes are TRBV9 and TRBJ1-1, with D unclear. Germline V gene lookup returns CDR1 SGDLS and CDR2 YYNGEE. V was shortened by 4 bases and J by 0 bases, with 7 bases between the two germline ends. The CDR3 sequence is 13 residues long. CDR3 in amino acids: CASSSHMNTEAFF. The CDR3 DNA is TGTGCCAGCAGCTCCCACATGAACACTGAAGCTTTCTTT.

CDR3 nucleotide sequence: TGCGCCAGCAGCCTGGACGGGAACTCTGGAAACACCATATATTTT. Its protein is CASSLDGNSGNTIYF. The J gene is TRBJ1-3, the V gene TRBV5-1, with no clear D. This CDR3 region has 15 residues. V was clipped by 4 bases and J by 0 bases, with 11 bases between them. Looked up from germline, CDR1 is SGHRS and CDR2 is YFSETQ.

This clonotype was detected only a few times. This chain joins TRBV20-1 and TRBJ1-5; TRBD1 aligns across 7 bases. Germline-derived CDR1 and CDR2 are DFQATT and SNEGSKA (reference sequence). V lost 1 base to trimming and J lost 0 bases; unmatched junction nucleotides: 3. CDR3 length: 15 residues. CDR3 region: CSARAGQNSNQPQHF. In DNA form, the CDR3 reads TGCAGTGCTAGAGCGGGACAGAATAGCAATCAGCCCCAGCATTTT.

There are many counts of this clonotype. This chain joins TRBV29-1 and TRBJ2-5; 7 bases map to TRBD1. V dropped 6 bases and J dropped 2; count of bases not matched to a gene: 3. This CDR3 has 12 amino acids. Germline values: CDR1 SQVTM, CDR2 ANQGSEA. The CDR3 spells CSVAGGQETQYF. The CDR3 DNA is TGCAGCGTAGCAGGGGGACAAGAGACCCAGTACTTC.

This clonotype occurred many times. The chain is built from TRBV9 and TRBJ2-3; tentatively, D is TRBD1 or TRBD2 (5 bases each). The CDR3 covers 14 residues. V was shortened by 1 base and J by 4 bases, with 10 bases between the two germline ends. Germline V gene lookup returns CDR1 SGDLS and CDR2 YYNGEE. CDR3 loop: CASSVYGDPDTQYF. The CDR3 DNA reads TGTGCCAGCAGCGTATATGGGGACCCAGATACGCAGTATTTT.

The table lists this clonotype with many counts. This chain joins TRBV27 and TRBJ2-3, with 10 nucleotides matching TRBD2. Germline V gene sequence: CDR1 MNHEY, CDR2 SMNVEV (reference sequence). J was trimmed by 0 bases and V by 5 bases; bases with no gene match: 2. The CDR3 covers 15 residues. The CDR3 loop is CASSQRGGSTDTQYF. CDR3 nucleotide sequence: TGTGCCAGCAGTCAGCGGGGGGGGAGCACAGATACGCAGTATTTT.

This clonotype was seen at least ten times. The chain couples TRBV20-1 to TRBJ1-2; D gene unclear. There are 10 residues in the CDR3. Germline V lookup: CDR1 DFQATT, CDR2 SNEGSKA (reference sequence). Deletions cut 6 bases from V and 7 bases from J, with 9 bases between. This CDR3 is CSAAFVGYTF. CDR3 sequence (DNA): TGCAGTGCAGCTTTTGTTGGCTACACCTTC.

This sequence joins TRBV6-1 and TRBJ2-5; possibly TRBD2 for D (5 bases). Looked up from germline, CDR1 is MNHNS and CDR2 is SASEGT. The CDR3 is 14 residues long. V shed 6 bases and J shed 4 bases, with 15 bases lying between them. The DNA for the CDR3 is TGTGCCAGCAGCGGGATGGTGACGGGAGAGACCCAGTACTTC. It specifies CASSGMVTGETQYF.

In this sample, this clonotype turned up many times. The V gene is TRBV4-1, the J gene TRBJ1-2; 7 positions agree with TRBD1. Germline values: CDR1 MGHRA, CDR2 YSYEKL. The CDR3 consists of 15 residues. J was trimmed by 1 base and V by 2 bases; bases with no gene match: 4. CDR3 in DNA: TGCGCCAGCAGCCAACCAGGGGGGGGTAACTATGGCTACACCTTC. Amino acids: CASSQPGGGNYGYTF.

The sample holds many counts of this clonotype. The chain uses TRBV7-2 and TRBJ1-2; 9 bases match TRBD1. V shed 4 bases, J shed 6 bases, and the junction held 9 bases outside the gene matches. The CDR3 runs 15 residues. Germline lookup yields CDR1 SGHTA and CDR2 FQGNSA. DNA of the CDR3: TGTGCCAGCAGCTCTCGGACAGGGGCCAAGGATGGCTACACCTTC. As protein: CASSSRTGAKDGYTF.

The table lists this clonotype with many counts. The chain uses TRBV27 and TRBJ2-3, with D maybe TRBD2 (6 bases). The germline V and J ends were trimmed by 5 bases and 0 bases, with 15 bases remaining between them. The germline gives CDR1 MNHEY, CDR2 SMNVEV (reference sequence). CDR3 size: 16 residues. Here the CDR3 DNA reads TGTGCCAGCAGTCCCCGAGCGGGTTTCAGCACAGATACGCAGTATTTT. This gives the protein CASSPRAGFSTDTQYF.

The rearrangement joins TRBV20-1 to TRBJ1-4; no firm D call. V was cut by 7 bases and J by 4 bases, with 16 bases left in between. Germline CDR1 and CDR2: DFQATT and SNEGSKA (reference sequence). There are 14 residues in the CDR3. CDR3 residues: CSGTRVDGNEKLFF. DNA for the CDR3: TGCAGTGGTACAAGGGTCGACGGTAATGAAAAACTGTTTTTT.

This clonotype showed up just once. The chain combines TRBV4-2 with TRBJ2-3; 14 bases agree with TRBD2. The CDR3 has 17 amino acids. V was pared by 3 bases and J by 7 bases, with 9 bases of the junction left unmatched. Germline CDR1 reads LGHNA; CDR2 reads YNFKEQ. The CDR3 region is CASSQGTSGRLSNTQYF. Here the CDR3 DNA reads TGTGCCAGCAGCCAGGGGACTAGCGGGAGATTATCGAATACGCAGTATTTT.

This clonotype has more than one count but fewer than ten. The chain recombines TRBV27 with TRBJ1-1, with D perhaps matching TRBD1 (5 bases). Germline assignment: CDR1 MNHEY and CDR2 SMNVEV (reference sequence). The CDR3 sequence is 13 residues long. Trimming shortened V by 6 bases and J by 5 bases, and 13 bases separated the two germline ends. The CDR3 loop reads CASSPSGRTEAFF. CDR3 nucleotides: TGTGCCAGCAGCCCTTCAGGGCGGACTGAAGCTTTCTTT.

The chain combines TRBV30 with TRBJ1-1; D is unclear. This CDR3 is built from 13 residues. The V and J ends lost 0 bases and 0 bases respectively, with 5 bases between them. Germline assignment: CDR1 GTSNPN and CDR2 SVGIG (reference sequence). CDR3 region: CAWSVKVNTEAFF. For the CDR3, the DNA is TGTGCCTGGAGTGTTAAGGTGAACACTGAAGCTTTCTTT.

Worth noting for this clonotype: Given a much more abundant clone one base away, this may be a read error. The V gene is TRBV6-5, the J gene TRBJ2-1; 9 nucleotides align to TRBD2. The J call is uncertain, as TRBJ2-7 better fits the DNA end. The CDR3 runs to 17 residues. Germline CDR1 and CDR2: MNHEY and SVGAGI. CDR3 amino acids: CASSYSLGGGGYNEQYF. In nucleotides, the CDR3 is TGTGCCAGCAGTTACTCCCTCGGCGGGGGGGGTTACAATGAGCAGTACTTC.

The rearrangement uses TRBV5-1 and TRBJ1-4; no firm D call. Germline V lookup: CDR1 SGHRS, CDR2 YFSETQ. CDR3 length: 14 amino acids. Trimming took off 0 bases at V and 6 bases at J, with 9 bases between the two ends. The CDR3 loop is CASSLEGVDEKLFF. CDR3 sequence (DNA): TGCGCCAGCAGCTTGGAGGGCGTGGATGAAAAACTGTTTTTT.

This clonotype was detected ten times or more. The chain has TRBV10-3 and TRBJ1-1; no reliable D call. The CDR3 extends over 13 amino acids. Germline-derived CDR1 and CDR2 are ENHRY and SYGVKD. The V end was cut by 7 bases, the J end by 5 bases, with 14 bases between. The CDR3 loop is CAIMALSGTEAFF. CDR3 sequence (DNA): TGTGCCATCATGGCTCTGTCTGGGACTGAAGCTTTCTTT.